The rows below give T cell receptor beta chains drawn from one sample of a study of T cell responses to AZD1222 COVID-19 vaccine. Clones were read by immunoSEQ multiplex PCR, and TCRdb kept only the in-frame ones, dropping some. The sample contains under 130,000 clones, more than 85% of which appear only once. Sequences were derived from peripheral blood, sampled on day 0 of AZD1222 vaccination. These receptors came from an adult in good health. Each CDR3 is given with its conserved first and last residue. The D gene is left open where the match is weak.

J	V	D	CDR3	DNA
TRBJ1-6	TRBV2	.	CASSVAGNYNSPLHF	TGTGCCAGCAGTGTAGCGGGGAATTATAATTCACCCCTCCACTTT
TRBJ2-1	TRBV19	.	CASNQLGNEQFF	TGTGCCAGTAATCAGTTAGGGAATGAGCAGTTCTTC
TRBJ2-7	TRBV7-8	TRBD1	CASSLGGQGTYEQYF	TGTGCCAGCAGCTTAGGGGGACAGGGAACCTACGAGCAGTACTTC
TRBJ2-7	TRBV30	.	CAWTGAYEQYF	TGTGCCTGGACAGGGGCCTACGAGCAGTACTTC
TRBJ1-2	TRBV11-2	.	CASSPDSSYGYTF	TGTGCCAGCAGTCCAGACAGCAGCTATGGCTACACCTTC
TRBJ2-5	TRBV3-1/TRBV3-2	.	CASSRGPDQETQYF	TGTGCCAGCAGCCGAGGTCCGGACCAAGAGACCCAGTACTTC
TRBJ2-5	TRBV4-3	TRBD1	CASSQGTGAGETQYF	TGCGCCAGCAGCCAAGGGACAGGGGCAGGAGAGACCCAGTACTTC
TRBJ1-5	TRBV27	TRBD1	CASSLTGEVFQPQHF	TGTGCCAGCAGTCTTACAGGGGAGGTCTTTCAGCCCCAGCATTTT
TRBJ1-3	TRBV7-3	.	CASSSGSASGNTIYF	TGTGCCAGCAGCTCGGGCAGCGCCTCTGGAAACACCATATATTTT
TRBJ2-1	TRBV7-8	TRBD1	CASSLGGQGNEQFF	TGTGCCAGCAGCTTAGGGGGACAGGGAAATGAGCAGTTCTTC
TRBJ2-3	TRBV4-1	.	CASSQSLGADTQYF	TGCGCCAGCAGCCAATCCCTGGGGGCCGATACGCAGTATTTT
TRBJ2-1	TRBV6-4	TRBD2	CASSGLAGSNEQFF	TGTGCCAGCAGTGGACTAGCGGGCAGCAATGAGCAGTTCTTC
TRBJ2-7	TRBV27	.	CASSSPTGEQYF	TGTGCCAGCAGTTCCCCAACCGGGGAGCAGTACTTC
TRBJ2-7	TRBV4-1	.	CASSQDRSSSYEQYF	TGCGCCAGCAGCCAAGATCGGAGCAGCTCCTACGAGCAGTACTTC
TRBJ1-3	TRBV7-8	.	CATFEKAPGNTIYF	TGTGCCACCTTCGAGAAAGCACCTGGAAACACCATATATTTT